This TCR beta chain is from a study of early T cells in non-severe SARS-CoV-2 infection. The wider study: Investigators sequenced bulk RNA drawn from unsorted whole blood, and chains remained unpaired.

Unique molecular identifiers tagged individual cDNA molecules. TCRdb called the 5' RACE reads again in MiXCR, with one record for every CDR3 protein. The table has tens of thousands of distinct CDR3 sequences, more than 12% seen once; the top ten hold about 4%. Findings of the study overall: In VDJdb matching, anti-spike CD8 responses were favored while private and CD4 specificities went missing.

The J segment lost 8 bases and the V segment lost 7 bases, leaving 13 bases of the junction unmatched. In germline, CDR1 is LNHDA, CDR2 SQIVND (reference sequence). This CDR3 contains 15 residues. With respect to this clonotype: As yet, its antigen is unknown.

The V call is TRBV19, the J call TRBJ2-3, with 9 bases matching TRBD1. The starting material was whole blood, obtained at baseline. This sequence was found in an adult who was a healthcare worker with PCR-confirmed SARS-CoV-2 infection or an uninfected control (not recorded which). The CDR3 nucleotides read TGTGCCAGTACCTCAGAGGGACAGGGTTCGGCTACGCAGTATTTT. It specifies CASTSEGQGSATQYF.